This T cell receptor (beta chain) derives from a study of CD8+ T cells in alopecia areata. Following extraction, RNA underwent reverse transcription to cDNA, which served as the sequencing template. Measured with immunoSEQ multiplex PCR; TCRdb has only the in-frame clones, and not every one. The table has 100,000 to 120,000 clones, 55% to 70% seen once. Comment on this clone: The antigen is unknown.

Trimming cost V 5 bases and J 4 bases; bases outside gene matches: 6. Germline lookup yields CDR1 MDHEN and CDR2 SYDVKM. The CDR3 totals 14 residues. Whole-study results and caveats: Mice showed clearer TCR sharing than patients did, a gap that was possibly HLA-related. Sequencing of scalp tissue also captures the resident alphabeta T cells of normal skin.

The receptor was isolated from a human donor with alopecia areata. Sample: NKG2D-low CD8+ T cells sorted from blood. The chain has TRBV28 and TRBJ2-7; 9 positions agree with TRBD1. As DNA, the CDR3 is TGTGCCAGCAGTGTAGGGACAGGGATATACGAGCAGTACTTC. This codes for CASSVGTGIYEQYF.